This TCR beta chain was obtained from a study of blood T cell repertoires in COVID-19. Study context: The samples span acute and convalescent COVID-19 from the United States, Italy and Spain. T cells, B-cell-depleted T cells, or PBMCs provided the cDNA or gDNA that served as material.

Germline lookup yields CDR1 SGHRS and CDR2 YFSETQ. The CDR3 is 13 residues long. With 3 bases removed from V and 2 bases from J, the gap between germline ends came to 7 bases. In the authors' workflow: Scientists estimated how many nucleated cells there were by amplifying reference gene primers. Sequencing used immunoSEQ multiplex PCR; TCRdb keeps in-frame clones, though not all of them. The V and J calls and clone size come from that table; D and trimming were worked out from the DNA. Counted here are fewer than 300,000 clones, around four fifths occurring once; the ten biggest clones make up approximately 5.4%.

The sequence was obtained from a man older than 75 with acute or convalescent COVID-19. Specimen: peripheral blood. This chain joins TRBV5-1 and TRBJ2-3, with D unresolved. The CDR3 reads CASSSPNTDTQYF. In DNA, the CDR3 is TGCGCCAGCAGCTCGCCTAACACAGATACGCAGTATTTT. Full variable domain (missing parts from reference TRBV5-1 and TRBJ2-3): KAGVTQTPRYLIKTRGQQVTLSCSPISGHRSVSWYQQTPGQGLQFLFEYFSETQRNKGNFPGRFSGRQFSNSRSEMNVSTLELGDSALYLCASSSPNTDTQYFGPGTRLTVL.